A single TCR beta chain is shown here with its context. The target antigen is unknown. This record comes from a study of PD-1 blockade in mismatch repair-deficient tumors. Across the whole study: All were previously treated, progressing patients with about twelve mismatch repair-deficient cancer types. Study results and caveats: Tumor-resident clones, often absent from pretreatment blood, expanded after pembrolizumab and then contracted.

This CDR3 region has 14 residues. Germline CDR1 reads SGHTA; CDR2 reads FQGNSA. V lost 6 bases and J lost 6, with 14 bases in between. Mismatch repair deficiency was confirmed in all patients, by PCR or immunohistochemistry. TCRs were sequenced from a few patients responding to pembrolizumab. Sequencing used immunoSEQ multiplex PCR; TCRdb keeps in-frame clones, though not all of them. Of just under 80,000 clones listed, more than 80% were seen once; the top ten hold approximately 5.1%. The sequences come from peripheral blood, collected 44 weeks after starting pembrolizumab. The sequence was obtained from an adult with mismatch repair-deficient cancer. V gene TRBV7-2 combines with J gene TRBJ2-2; TRBD1 is a possible D gene (6 bases). CDR3 coding DNA: TGTGCCAGCAGGTTGGACAGCTCCTCCGGGGAGCTGTTTTTT. Protein: CASRLDSSSGELFF.